These 8 T cell receptor beta chains were all obtained from the same sample, sequenced in a study of shared clonotypes between healthy human individuals. The protocol was immunoSEQ multiplex PCR, while the TCRdb copy is restricted to in-frame clones and leaves out a portion. The data show over a million clones, nearly 99% seen once. The sample taken for sequencing was naive CD4+ T cells sorted from blood. Subset in this sample: CD45RA+ positively selected. These receptors were obtained from a man aged 30-40 years in good health.

This chain joins TRBV25-1 and TRBJ1-2; tentative D call: TRBD1 (5 bases). Trimming stripped 4 bases from V and 5 bases from J, with 14 bases between. The CDR3 sequence is 14 residues long. Germline CDR1 MGHDK, CDR2 SYGVNS. CDR3: CASSVQGNRYGYTF. The CDR3 coding sequence is TGTGCCAGCAGTGTTCAGGGAAATAGATATGGCTACACCTTC.

This clone showed up just once. V and J are TRBV11-3 and TRBJ2-2; D is tentatively TRBD1 or TRBD2 (5 bases each). V was shortened by 5 bases and J by 3 bases, with 13 bases between the two germline ends. The V gene's germline CDR1 is SGHNT and CDR2 YENEEA. The CDR3 loop spans 15 amino acids. The CDR3 DNA reads as TGTGCCAGCAGCGACAAGGGACCTGACACCGGGGAGCTGTTTTTT. Protein product: CASSDKGPDTGELFF.

The CDR3 DNA sequence: TGTGCCAGCAGTTCGGCGGGATTAGACCACACCGGGGAGCTGTTTTTT. It is translated as CASSSAGLDHTGELFF. This chain uses TRBV27 with TRBJ2-2, with D possibly matching TRBD2 (6 bases). Germline V gene sequence: CDR1 MNHEY, CDR2 SMNVEV (reference sequence). The CDR3 length is 16 residues. The V end lost 4 bases, the J end lost 3 bases, and 15 bases lay between the germline ends.

The chain employs TRBV25-1 and TRBJ2-1, with 8 bases lining up with TRBD2. This CDR3 comprises 14 residues. The V segment lost 3 bases and the J segment 10 bases; nucleotides outside the gene matches: 8. Germline assignment: CDR1 MGHDK and CDR2 SYGVNS. CDR3 nucleotide sequence: TGTGCCAGCAGTGAGAGCGGGGGAGTGGCGGAGCAGTTCTTC. It codes for CASSESGGVAEQFF.

The chain has TRBV29-1 and TRBJ1-2; TRBD1 aligns across 7 bases. Germline V lookup: CDR1 SQVTM, CDR2 ANQGSEA. Unmatched junction bases numbered 9, after V lost 4 bases and J lost 4 bases. The CDR3 extends over 14 amino acids. In nucleotides, the CDR3 is TGCAGCGTTGCGGGAGAAGGGGGCCCCTATGGCTACACCTTC. Its translation is CSVAGEGGPYGYTF.

Concerning this clone itself: This specimen includes other DNA sequences encoding the same CDR3. J is TRBJ1-4 and V is TRBV7-2, with D hard to call. Looked up from germline, CDR1 is SGHTA and CDR2 is FQGNSA. Trimming took 8 bases from V and 0 from J, leaving 7 bases between them. The CDR3 runs to 13 residues. In DNA form, the CDR3 reads TGTGCCAGCTCCAGAGCAACTAATGAAAAACTGTTTTTT. Translation: CASSRATNEKLFF.

The chain links TRBV10-3 to TRBJ2-7; 8 bases are shared with TRBD1. With V trimmed by 2 bases and J by 5 bases, 2 bases remained unmatched. This CDR3 spans 13 amino acids. Germline V gene data show CDR1 as ENHRY and CDR2 as SYGVKD. CDR3 region: CAISEDRGDEQYF. The CDR3 nucleotides read TGTGCCATCAGTGAGGACAGGGGCGACGAGCAGTACTTC.

The chain recombines TRBV5-1 with TRBJ2-5; TRBD2 aligns across 7 bases. V lost 4 bases to trimming and J lost 5 bases; unmatched junction nucleotides: 8. Germline values: CDR1 SGHRS, CDR2 YFSETQ. This CDR3 spans 14 amino acids. DNA of the CDR3: TGCGCCAGCAGCGTGGCGGGGGATCGCGAGACCCAGTACTTC. Its protein product is CASSVAGDRETQYF.